This is a list of T cell receptor beta chains from one sample in a study of blood T cells in healthy people across ages. In TCRdb, the 5' RACE reads were re-called with MiXCR into one record per CDR3 protein. This table has approximately 1.5 million distinct CDR3 sequences, about 45% appearing once. Sequences were obtained from blood. These receptors came from a woman between 18 and 29 years old in good health. CDR3s include the opening cysteine and the closing phenylalanine or tryptophan. Each record gives: clone size, D gene, V gene, J gene, CDR3 DNA, CDR3 protein. A D gene is named only where the DNA matches it firmly. Some rows have no size entry. The others give once, few or many, or a class for an expanded clone.

>-|-|TRBV7-2|TRBJ2-5
TGTGCCAGCAGCTTAGTAGAGTGGGACAAGGAGACCCAGTACTTC
CASSLVEWDKETQYF
>-|-|TRBV6-2/TRBV6-3|TRBJ2-3
TGTGCCAGCAGTCCCTCGGGAGTCTGGGCTAGCACAGATACGCAGTATTTT
CASSPSGVWASTDTQYF
>-|-|TRBV6-1|TRBJ2-3
TGTGCCAGCAGGAGGGTTGAGCGCAGCACAGATACGCAGTATTTT
CASRRVERSTDTQYF
>few|-|TRBV6-1|TRBJ2-3
TGTGCCAGCAGTGGACGATTATTTTCCGATACGCAGTATTTT
CASSGRLFSDTQYF
>once|-|TRBV29-1|TRBJ2-7
TGCAGCGTTTTACAGACGTCCTACAAGCAGTACTTC
CSVLQTSYKQYF
>-|-|TRBV6-5|TRBJ2-1
TGTGCCAGCAGTTGGGGGAGGGGGGGGCTCAATGAGCAGTTCTTC
CASSWGRGGLNEQFF
>-|TRBD1|TRBV29-1|TRBJ2-1
TGCAGCGTTGGGTTTGGACAGGCCACCCAAGAGACCCAGTTCTTC
CSVGFGQATQETQFF
>many|-|TRBV12-3/TRBV12-4|TRBJ1-2
TGTGCCAGCAGCTTGACGTTAGCTAACTATGGCTACACCTTC
CASSLTLANYGYTF
>-|TRBD1|TRBV6-6|TRBJ2-7
TGTGCCAGCAGTAAACCGGGACAGGGACGCGAGCAGTACTTC
CASSKPGQGREQYF
>-|-|TRBV27|TRBJ1-1
TGTGCCAGCAGTTTATCAATTCGGGGGTCTGAAGCTTTCTTT
CASSLSIRGSEAFF
>few|-|TRBV2|TRBJ1-2
TGTGCCAGCAGTGAATCGTACCGGCGCAGCTACACCTTC
CASSESYRRSYTF
>few|-|TRBV4-2|TRBJ2-4
TGTGCCAGCAGCTCCCGAGCGGACAGATCTCCCAAAAACATTCAGTACTTC
CASSSRADRSPKNIQYF
>few|TRBD2|TRBV27|TRBJ2-1
TGTGCCAGCAGTATACTAGCGGGAGTATTCCATGAGCAGTTCTTC
CASSILAGVFHEQFF
>few|-|TRBV6-5|TRBJ1-1
TGTGCCAGCAGATCATTCCCCGACTTCTCGAACACTGAAGCTTTCTTT
CASRSFPDFSNTEAFF
>-|-|TRBV7-8|TRBJ2-3
TGTGCCAGCAGCTTAGCGGGCAGTTTCACAGATACGCAGTATTTT
CASSLAGSFTDTQYF
>-|TRBD2|TRBV6-5|TRBJ2-1
TGTGCCAGCAGTTACTCTTATCCCGGGACTAGCGGGAGGAATGAGCAGTTCTTC
CASSYSYPGTSGRNEQFF
>-|-|TRBV10-3|TRBJ2-2
TGTGCCATCAGTGAGAGCTTGATCTCAAACACCGGGGAGCTGTTTTTT
CAISESLISNTGELFF
>-|-|TRBV20-1|TRBJ1-2
TGCAGTGCTAGAGATCATTTCACAGGGAGGGCCTATGGCTACACCTTC
CSARDHFTGRAYGYTF
>-|-|TRBV6-7|TRBJ1-1
TGTGCCAGCAGTTACTCGAGTCGGGGTTTTGAAGCTTTCTTT
CASSYSSRGFEAFF
>few|-|TRBV12-3/TRBV12-4|TRBJ2-5
TGTGCCAGCAGAAAAGCGTCTTTAGAGACCCAGTACTTC
CASRKASLETQYF
>few|-|TRBV20-1|TRBJ1-1
TGCAGTGCTAGTGGGGCCAGCGGACGGAACACTGAAGCTTTCTTT
CSASGASGRNTEAFF
>many|TRBD1|TRBV27|TRBJ1-2
TGTGCCAGCAGCTTGCGGACAGGAAACTATGGCTACACCTTC
CASSLRTGNYGYTF
>few|-|TRBV18|TRBJ1-4
TGTGCCAGCTCACCAATTAGGGTGGTTGGTGAAAAACTGTTTTTT
CASSPIRVVGEKLFF
>-|-|TRBV29-1|TRBJ1-2
TGCAGCGTTGATCTAGGTATAACCCATGGCTACACCTTC
CSVDLGITHGYTF
>few|-|TRBV4-3|TRBJ1-1
TGCGCCAGCAGCCAAGACATGTGGGAGGGTGAAGCTTTCTTT
CASSQDMWEGEAFF
>-|-|TRBV10-3|TRBJ1-5
TGTGCCAGTGCAGGACAGCTCAATCAGCCCCAGCATTTT
CASAGQLNQPQHF
>-|-|TRBV20-1|TRBJ1-2
TGCGGTGCCCGGACAGAAACTTTTGGCTACACCTTC
CGARTETFGYTF
>-|-|TRBV5-6|TRBJ2-4
TGTGCCAGCAGCTACAGGGTGGACCTAGCCAAAAACATTCAGTACTTC
CASSYRVDLAKNIQYF
>few|TRBD2|TRBV20-1|TRBJ2-1
TGCAGTGCTAGGCTGACTAGCGCTGGTTTCTACAATGAGCAGTTCTTC
CSARLTSAGFYNEQFF
>few|-|TRBV6-5|TRBJ2-1
TGTGCCAGCAGTTTTGTACCGGGAAAGCAGTTCTTC
CASSFVPGKQFF
>-|TRBD2|TRBV4-3|TRBJ2-3
TGCGCCAGCAGCCAAGACGGGAGGGCCGGTGCGGTGGGGCATTCAAATACGCAGTATTTT
CASSQDGRAGAVGHSNTQYF
>-|-|TRBV6-5|TRBJ2-2
TGTGCCAGCAGTTATCCACGGGGGACTAACACCGGGGAGCTGTTTTTT
CASSYPRGTNTGELFF
>-|-|TRBV3-1|TRBJ1-6
TGTGCCAGCAGCCAAGACGGCCCCTGGGCCCTCCACTTT
CASSQDGPWALHF
>few|-|TRBV7-9|TRBJ2-1
TGTGCCAGCAGCTCAAGCGGTTGGGCAACGAGGTACAATGAGCAGTTCTTC
CASSSSGWATRYNEQFF
>-|-|TRBV27|TRBJ1-5
TGTGCCAGCAGTGTCAACTGGGCCAATCAGCCCCAGCATTTT
CASSVNWANQPQHF
>few|TRBD1|TRBV27|TRBJ2-5
TGTGCCAGCAGTTTATCAGCGGGACAGGGGGCTGAGCAGTACTTC
CASSLSAGQGAEQYF
>-|-|TRBV20-1|TRBJ2-1
TGCAGTGCTCCCGTCGGATACAATGAGCAGTTCTTC
CSAPVGYNEQFF
>few|-|TRBV23-1|TRBJ2-4
TGCGCCAGCAGTCCCCCCCCTATTGCCATGGCCAAAAACATTCAGTACTTC
CASSPPPIAMAKNIQYF
>-|-|TRBV7-9|TRBJ2-1
TGTGCCAGCAGCTCCCCAGTGGGGAGCTCCTACAATGAGCAGTTCTTC
CASSSPVGSSYNEQFF
>few|TRBD2|TRBV16|TRBJ2-5
TGTGCCAGCAGCCAAGTAGCGGGAGTTGGGGAGACCCAGTACTTC
CASSQVAGVGETQYF
>few|TRBD1|TRBV7-9|TRBJ2-7
TGTGCCAGCAGCAAGTCCCGGGGGACAGGCGCCCATTACGAGCAGTACTTC
CASSKSRGTGAHYEQYF
>few|-|TRBV18|TRBJ2-7
TGTGCCAGCTCACCACGACTCGGGGAGGATGAGCAGTACTTC
CASSPRLGEDEQYF
>few|-|TRBV4-2|TRBJ2-7
TGTGCCAGCAGCCAAGATATTGGGGGCGGATACGAGCAGTACTTC
CASSQDIGGGYEQYF
>-|-|TRBV7-8|TRBJ2-5
TGTGCCAGCAGCTTATTCGAGGGGAGGCAAGAGACCCAGTACTTC
CASSLFEGRQETQYF
>-|-|TRBV9|TRBJ2-7
TGTGCCAGCAGCGTATTTCCAACGAGCGGACCATCCTACGAGCAGTACTTC
CASSVFPTSGPSYEQYF
>-|TRBD2|TRBV29-1|TRBJ2-7
TGCAGCGTTGGTCGGGGGGACGAGCAGTACTTC
CSVGRGDEQYF
>-|TRBD1|TRBV11-2|TRBJ2-2
TGTGCCAGCCAGGGACAGGGGGCTGTCGGGGAGCTGTTTTTT
CASQGQGAVGELFF
>few|TRBD2|TRBV7-9|TRBJ2-7
TGTGCCAGCAGCTTAACTGGGACTAGCGGCGAGCAGTACTTC
CASSLTGTSGEQYF
>-|-|TRBV5-1|TRBJ2-3
TGCGCCAGCAGCTTGTTCAGGGGAGGAGATACGCAGTATTTT
CASSLFRGGDTQYF
>few|-|TRBV6-5|TRBJ2-2
TGTGCCAGCAACCTGGCCCAGGGCTGGACCGGGGAGCTGTTTTTT
CASNLAQGWTGELFF
>-|-|TRBV7-3|TRBJ2-5
TGTGCCAGCAGCCCATGGGCTAGCGTCCAGGAGACCCAGTACTTC
CASSPWASVQETQYF
>once|-|TRBV7-9|TRBJ2-5
TGTGCCAGCAGCCACCGTGCAGTCAGGGAAGAGACCCAGTACTTC
CASSHRAVREETQYF
>-|-|TRBV30|TRBJ1-4
TGTGCCTGGACCCCCGGAGGTGAAAAACTGTTTTTT
CAWTPGGEKLFF